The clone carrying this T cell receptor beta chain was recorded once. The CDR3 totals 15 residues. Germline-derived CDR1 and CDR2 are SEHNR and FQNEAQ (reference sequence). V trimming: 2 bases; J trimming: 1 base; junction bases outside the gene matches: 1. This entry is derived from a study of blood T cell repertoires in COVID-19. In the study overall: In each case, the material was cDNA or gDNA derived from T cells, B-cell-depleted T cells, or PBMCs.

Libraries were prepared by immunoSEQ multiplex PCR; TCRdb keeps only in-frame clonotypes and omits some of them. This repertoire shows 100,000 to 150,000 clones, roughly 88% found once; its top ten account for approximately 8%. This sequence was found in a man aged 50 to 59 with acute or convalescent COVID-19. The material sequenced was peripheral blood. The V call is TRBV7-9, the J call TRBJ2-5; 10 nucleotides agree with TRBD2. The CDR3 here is CASSLPSGGQETQYF. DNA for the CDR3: TGTGCCAGCAGCTTACCTAGCGGGGGCCAAGAGACCCAGTACTTC. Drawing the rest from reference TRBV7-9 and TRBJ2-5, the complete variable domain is DTGVSQNPRHKITKRGQNVTFRCDPISEHNRLYWYRQTLGQGPEFLTYFQNEAQLEKSRLLSDRFSAERPKGSFSTLEIQRTEQGDSAMYLCASSLPSGGQETQYFGPGTRLLVL.